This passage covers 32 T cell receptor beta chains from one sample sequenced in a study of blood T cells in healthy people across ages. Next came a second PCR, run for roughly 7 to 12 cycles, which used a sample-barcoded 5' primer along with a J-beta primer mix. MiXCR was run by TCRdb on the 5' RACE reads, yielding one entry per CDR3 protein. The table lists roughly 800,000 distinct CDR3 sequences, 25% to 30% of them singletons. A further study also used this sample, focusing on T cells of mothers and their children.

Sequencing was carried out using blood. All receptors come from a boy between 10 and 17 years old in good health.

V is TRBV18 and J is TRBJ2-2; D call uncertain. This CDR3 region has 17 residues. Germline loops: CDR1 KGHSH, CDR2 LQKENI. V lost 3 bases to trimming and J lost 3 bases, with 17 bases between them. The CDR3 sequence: CASSPQPVSSDTGELFF. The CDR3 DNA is TGTGCCAGCTCACCGCAACCGGTTAGCTCCGACACCGGGGAGCTGTTTTTT.

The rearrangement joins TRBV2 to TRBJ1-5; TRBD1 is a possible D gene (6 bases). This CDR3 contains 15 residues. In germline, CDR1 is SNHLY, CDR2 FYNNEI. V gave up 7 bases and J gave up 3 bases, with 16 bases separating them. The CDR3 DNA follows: TGTGCCAGCAACGTAGGACAGAGAAACAATCAGCCCCAGCATTTT. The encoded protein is CASNVGQRNNQPQHF.

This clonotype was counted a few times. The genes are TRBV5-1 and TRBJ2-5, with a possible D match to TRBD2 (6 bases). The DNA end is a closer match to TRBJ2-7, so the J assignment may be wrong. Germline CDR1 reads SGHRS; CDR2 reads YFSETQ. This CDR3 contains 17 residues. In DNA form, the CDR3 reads TGCGCCAGCAGCTTGGAACCGGGGGTGAGTCCATCCTACGAGCAGTACTTC. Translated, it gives CASSLEPGVSPSYEQYF.

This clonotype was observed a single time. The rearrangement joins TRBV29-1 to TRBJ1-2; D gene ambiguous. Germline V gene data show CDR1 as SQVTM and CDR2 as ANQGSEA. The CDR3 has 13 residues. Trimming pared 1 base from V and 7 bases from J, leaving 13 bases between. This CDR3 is CSVEGQDGRGYTF. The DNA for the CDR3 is TGCAGCGTTGAAGGCCAGGATGGCCGTGGCTACACCTTC.

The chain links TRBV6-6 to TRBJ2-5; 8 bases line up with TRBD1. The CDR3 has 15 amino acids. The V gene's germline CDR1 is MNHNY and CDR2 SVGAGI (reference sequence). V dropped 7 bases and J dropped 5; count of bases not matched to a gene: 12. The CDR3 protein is CASTGTGGRWETQYF. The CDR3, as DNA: TGTGCCAGCACCGGTACAGGGGGAAGGTGGGAGACCCAGTACTTC.

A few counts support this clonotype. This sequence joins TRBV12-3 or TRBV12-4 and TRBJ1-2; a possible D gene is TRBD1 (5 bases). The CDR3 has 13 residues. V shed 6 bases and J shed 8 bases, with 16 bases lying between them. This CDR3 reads CASRSQGAGGYTF. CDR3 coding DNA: TGTGCCAGCAGATCCCAGGGTGCCGGCGGCTACACCTTC.

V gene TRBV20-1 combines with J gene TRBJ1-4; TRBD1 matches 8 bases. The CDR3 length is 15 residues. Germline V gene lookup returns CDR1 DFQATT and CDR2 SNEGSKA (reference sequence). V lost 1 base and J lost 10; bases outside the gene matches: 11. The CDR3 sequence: CSARGTTGASRKLFF. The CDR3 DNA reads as TGCAGTGCTAGAGGGACGACAGGGGCCAGCAGAAAACTGTTTTTT.

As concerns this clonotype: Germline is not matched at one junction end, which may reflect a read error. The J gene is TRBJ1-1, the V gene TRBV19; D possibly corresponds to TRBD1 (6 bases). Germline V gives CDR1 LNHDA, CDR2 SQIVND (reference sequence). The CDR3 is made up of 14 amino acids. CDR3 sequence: CASSIGGAGTEAFF. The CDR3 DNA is TGTGCCAGTAGCATAGGGGGAGCGGGCACTGAAGCTTTCTTT. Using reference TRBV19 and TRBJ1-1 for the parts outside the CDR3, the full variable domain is DGGITQSPKYLFRKEGQNVTLSCEQNLNHDAMYWYRQDPGQGLRLIYYSQIVNDFQKGDIAEGYSVSREKKESFPLTVTSAQKNPTAFYLCASSIGGAGTEAFFGQGTRLTVV.

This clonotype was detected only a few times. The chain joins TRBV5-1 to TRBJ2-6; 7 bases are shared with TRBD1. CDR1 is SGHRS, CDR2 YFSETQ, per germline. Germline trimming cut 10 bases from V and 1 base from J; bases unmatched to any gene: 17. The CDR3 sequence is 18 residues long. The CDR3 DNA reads TGCGCCGCCCCTCAGTGGCGACAGGGTACATCTGGGGCCAACGTCCTGACTTTC. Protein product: CAAPQWRQGTSGANVLTF.

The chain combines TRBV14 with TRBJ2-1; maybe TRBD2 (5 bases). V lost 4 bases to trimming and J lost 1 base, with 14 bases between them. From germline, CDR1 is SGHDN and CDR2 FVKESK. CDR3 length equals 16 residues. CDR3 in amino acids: CASSLTLTTSYNEQFF. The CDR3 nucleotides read TGTGCCAGCAGCCTTACCCTGACTACGTCCTACAATGAGCAGTTCTTC. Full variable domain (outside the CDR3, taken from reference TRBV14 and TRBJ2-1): EAGVTQFPSHSVIEKGQTVTLRCDPISGHDNLYWYRRVMGKEIKFLLHFVKESKQDESGMPNNRFLAERTGGTYSTLKVQPAELEDSGVYFCASSLTLTTSYNEQFFGPGTRLTVL.

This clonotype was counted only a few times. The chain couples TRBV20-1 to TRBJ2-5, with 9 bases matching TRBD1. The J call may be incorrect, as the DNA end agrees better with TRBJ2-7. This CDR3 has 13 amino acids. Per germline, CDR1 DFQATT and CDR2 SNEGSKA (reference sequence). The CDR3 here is CSARRQGVYEQYF. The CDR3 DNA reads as TGCAGTGCTAGGAGACAGGGGGTCTACGAGCAGTACTTC.

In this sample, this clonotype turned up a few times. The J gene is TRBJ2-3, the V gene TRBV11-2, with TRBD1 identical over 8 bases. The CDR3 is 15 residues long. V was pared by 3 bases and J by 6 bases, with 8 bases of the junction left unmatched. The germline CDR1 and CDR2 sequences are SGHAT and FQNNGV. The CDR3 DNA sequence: TGTGCCAGCAGCTTTACAGGGGGTCAGGAGGATACGCAGTATTTT. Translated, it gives CASSFTGGQEDTQYF.

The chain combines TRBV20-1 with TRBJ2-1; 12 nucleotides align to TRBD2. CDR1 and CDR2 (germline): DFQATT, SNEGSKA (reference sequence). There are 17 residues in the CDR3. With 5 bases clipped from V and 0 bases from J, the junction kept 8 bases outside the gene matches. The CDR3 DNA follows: TGCAGTGCTCCCCTAGCGGGGGGGTCCCGCTCCTACAATGAGCAGTTCTTC. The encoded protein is CSAPLAGGSRSYNEQFF.

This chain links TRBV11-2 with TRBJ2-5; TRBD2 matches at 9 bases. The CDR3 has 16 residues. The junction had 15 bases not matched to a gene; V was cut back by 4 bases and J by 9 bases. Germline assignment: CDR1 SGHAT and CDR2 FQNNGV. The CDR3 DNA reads TGTGCCAGCAGCTCTTGGGGTAGCGGGGGCCGAGTGGCCCAGTACTTC. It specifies CASSSWGSGGRVAQYF.

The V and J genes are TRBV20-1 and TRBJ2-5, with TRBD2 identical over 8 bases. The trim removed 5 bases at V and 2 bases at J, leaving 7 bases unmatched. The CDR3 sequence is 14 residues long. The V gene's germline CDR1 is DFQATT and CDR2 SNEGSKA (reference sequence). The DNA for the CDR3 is TGCAGTGCTCCACCGGGACTAGGGCAAGAGACCCAGTACTTC. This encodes CSAPPGLGQETQYF.

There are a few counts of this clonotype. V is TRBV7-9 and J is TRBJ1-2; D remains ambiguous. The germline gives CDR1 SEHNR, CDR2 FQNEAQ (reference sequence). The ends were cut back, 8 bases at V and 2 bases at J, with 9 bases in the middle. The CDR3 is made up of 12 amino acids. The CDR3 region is CASQVGNYGYTF. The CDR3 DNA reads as TGTGCCAGCCAAGTAGGCAACTATGGCTACACCTTC.

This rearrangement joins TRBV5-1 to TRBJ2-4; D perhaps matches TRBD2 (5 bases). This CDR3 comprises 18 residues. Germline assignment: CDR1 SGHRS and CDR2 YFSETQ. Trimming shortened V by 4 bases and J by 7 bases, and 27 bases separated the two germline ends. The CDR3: CASSRFEGAVLGKNIQYF. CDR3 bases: TGCGCCAGCAGCCGGTTCGAGGGAGCCGTCCTAGGAAAGAACATTCAGTACTTC.

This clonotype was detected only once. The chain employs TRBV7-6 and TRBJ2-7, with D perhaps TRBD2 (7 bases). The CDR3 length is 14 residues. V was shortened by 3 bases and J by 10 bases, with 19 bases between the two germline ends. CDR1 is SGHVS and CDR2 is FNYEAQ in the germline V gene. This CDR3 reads CASSLKGGFGDQYF. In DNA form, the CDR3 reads TGTGCCAGCAGCTTGAAGGGGGGGTTTGGGGACCAGTACTTC. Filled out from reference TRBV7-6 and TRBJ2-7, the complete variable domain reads GAGVSQSPRYKVTKRGQDVALRCDPISGHVSLYWYRQALGQGPEFLTYFNYEAQQDKSGLPNDRFSAERPEGSISTLTIQRTEQRDSAMYRCASSLKGGFGDQYFGPGTRLTVT.

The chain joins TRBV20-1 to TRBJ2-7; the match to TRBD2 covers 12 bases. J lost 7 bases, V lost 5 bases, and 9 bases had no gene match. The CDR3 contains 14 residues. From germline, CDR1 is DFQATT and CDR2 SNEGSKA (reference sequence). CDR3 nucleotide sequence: TGCAGTGCTCGGACTAGCGGGGATAAGCGGGAGCAGTACTTC. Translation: CSARTSGDKREQYF.

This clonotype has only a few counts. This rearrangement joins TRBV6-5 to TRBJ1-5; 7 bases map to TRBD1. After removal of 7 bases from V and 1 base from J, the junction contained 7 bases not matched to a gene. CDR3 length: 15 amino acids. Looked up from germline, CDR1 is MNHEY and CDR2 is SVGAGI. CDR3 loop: CASKAGGGSNQPQHF. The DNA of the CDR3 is TGTGCCAGCAAGGCAGGGGGGGGGAGCAATCAGCCCCAGCATTTT.

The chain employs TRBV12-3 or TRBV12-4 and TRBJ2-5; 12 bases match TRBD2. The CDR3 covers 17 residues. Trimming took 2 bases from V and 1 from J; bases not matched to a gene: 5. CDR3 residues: CASSLTSSGGAQETQYF. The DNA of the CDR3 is TGTGCCAGCAGTTTAACTTCTAGCGGGGGGGCCCAAGAGACCCAGTACTTC.

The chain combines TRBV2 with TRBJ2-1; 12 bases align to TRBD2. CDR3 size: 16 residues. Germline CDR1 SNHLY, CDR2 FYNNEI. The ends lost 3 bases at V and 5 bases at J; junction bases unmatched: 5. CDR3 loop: CASSDLTSGGDNEQFF. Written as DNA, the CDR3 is TGTGCCAGCAGTGATCTGACTAGCGGGGGAGACAATGAGCAGTTCTTC. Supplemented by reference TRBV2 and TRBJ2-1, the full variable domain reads EPEVTQTPSHQVTQMGQEVILRCVPISNHLYFYWYRQILGQKVEFLVSFYNNEISEKSEIFDDQFSVERPDGSNFTLKIRSTKLEDSAMYFCASSDLTSGGDNEQFFGPGTRLTVL.

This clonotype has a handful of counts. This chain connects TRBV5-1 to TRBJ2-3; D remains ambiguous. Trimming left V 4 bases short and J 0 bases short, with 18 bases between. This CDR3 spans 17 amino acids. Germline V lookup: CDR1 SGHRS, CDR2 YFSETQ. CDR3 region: CASSPRPTAQSTDTQYF. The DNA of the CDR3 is TGCGCCAGCAGCCCCCGCCCCACCGCCCAGAGCACAGATACGCAGTATTTT.

DNA of the CDR3: TGCAGTGCCTACGGGACTCAGCTAGCCAAAAACATTCAGTACTTC. The encoded protein is CSAYGTQLAKNIQYF. The genes are TRBV20-1 and TRBJ2-4; a weak D match, TRBD2 (6 bases). Germline V lookup: CDR1 DFQATT, CDR2 SNEGSKA (reference sequence). The ends were cut back, 6 bases at V and 0 bases at J, with 15 bases in the middle. The CDR3 totals 15 residues.

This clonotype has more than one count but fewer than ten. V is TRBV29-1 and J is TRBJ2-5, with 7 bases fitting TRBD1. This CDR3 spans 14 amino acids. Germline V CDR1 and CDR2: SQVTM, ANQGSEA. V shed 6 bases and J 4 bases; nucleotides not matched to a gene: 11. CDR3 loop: CSVQTTGVVETQYF. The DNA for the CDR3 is TGCAGCGTGCAGACCACAGGGGTCGTAGAGACCCAGTACTTC.

This chain's CDR3 is CASSLQMGFGNSYEQYF. The CDR3 DNA reads as TGTGCCAGCAGCCTGCAAATGGGGTTCGGTAACTCCTACGAGCAGTACTTC. The chain carries TRBV7-9 and TRBJ2-7; D remains ambiguous. Looked up from germline, CDR1 is SEHNR and CDR2 is FQNEAQ (reference sequence). The CDR3 spans 17 residues. V was clipped by 5 bases and J by 0 bases, with 20 bases between them.

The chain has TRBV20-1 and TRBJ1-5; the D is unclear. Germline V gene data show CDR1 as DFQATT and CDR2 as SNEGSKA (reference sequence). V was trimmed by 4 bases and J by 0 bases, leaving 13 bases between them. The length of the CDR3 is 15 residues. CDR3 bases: TGCAGTGCTACCCCGCACGGTAATAGCAATCAGCCCCAGCATTTT. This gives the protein CSATPHGNSNQPQHF.

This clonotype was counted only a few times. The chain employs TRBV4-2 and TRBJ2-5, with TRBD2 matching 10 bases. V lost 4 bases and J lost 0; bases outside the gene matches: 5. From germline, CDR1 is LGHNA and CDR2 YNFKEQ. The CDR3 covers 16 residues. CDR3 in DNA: TGTGCCAGCAGCCTAGCGGGGGGACCCTACCAAGAGACCCAGTACTTC. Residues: CASSLAGGPYQETQYF.

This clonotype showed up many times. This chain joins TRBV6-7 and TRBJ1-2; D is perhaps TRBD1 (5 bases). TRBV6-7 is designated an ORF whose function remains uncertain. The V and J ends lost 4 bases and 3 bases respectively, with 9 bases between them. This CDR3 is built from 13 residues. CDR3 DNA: TGTGCCAGCAGTTTATCCAGGGACTATGGCTACACCTTC. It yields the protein CASSLSRDYGYTF.

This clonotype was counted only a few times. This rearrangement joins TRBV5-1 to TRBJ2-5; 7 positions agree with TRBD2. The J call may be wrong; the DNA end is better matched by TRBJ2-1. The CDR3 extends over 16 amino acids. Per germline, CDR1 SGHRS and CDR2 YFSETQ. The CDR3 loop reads CASSLADGGNYNEQFF. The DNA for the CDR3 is TGCGCCAGCAGCTTGGCCGACGGGGGGAATTACAATGAGCAGTTCTTC.

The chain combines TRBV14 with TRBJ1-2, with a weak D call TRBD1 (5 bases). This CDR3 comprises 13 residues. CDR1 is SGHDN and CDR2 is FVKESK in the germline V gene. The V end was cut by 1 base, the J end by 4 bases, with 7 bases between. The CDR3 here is CASSQAGPYGYTF. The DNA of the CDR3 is TGTGCCAGCAGCCAAGCGGGACCCTATGGCTACACCTTC.

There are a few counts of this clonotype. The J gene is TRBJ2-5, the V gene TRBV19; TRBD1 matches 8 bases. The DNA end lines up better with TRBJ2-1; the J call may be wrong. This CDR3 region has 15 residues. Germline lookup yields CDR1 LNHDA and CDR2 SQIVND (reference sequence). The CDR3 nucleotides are TGTGCCAGTAGTCCTCCCGGACAGGGAAGTAATGAGCAGTTCTTC. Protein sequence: CASSPPGQGSNEQFF.